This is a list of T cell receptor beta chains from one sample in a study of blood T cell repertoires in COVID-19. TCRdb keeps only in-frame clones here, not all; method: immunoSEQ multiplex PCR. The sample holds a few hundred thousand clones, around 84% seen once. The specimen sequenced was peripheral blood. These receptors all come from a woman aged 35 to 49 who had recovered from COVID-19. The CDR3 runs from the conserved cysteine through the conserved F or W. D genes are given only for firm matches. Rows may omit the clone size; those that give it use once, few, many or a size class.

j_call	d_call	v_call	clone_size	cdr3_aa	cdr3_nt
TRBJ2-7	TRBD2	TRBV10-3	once	CAINGRETYEQYF	TGTGCCATCAATGGGAGGGAAACCTACGAGCAGTACTTC
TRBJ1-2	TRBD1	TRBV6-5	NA	CASNPDRVPFYGYTF	TGTGCCAGCAACCCCGACAGGGTTCCCTTCTATGGCTACACCTTC
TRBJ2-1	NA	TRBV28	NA	CATHTPDSTYHEQFF	TGTGCCACCCATACCCCGGACAGCACTTACCATGAGCAGTTCTTC
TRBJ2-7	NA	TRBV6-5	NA	CASSLNNRLYEQYF	TGTGCCAGCAGTTTAAATAACAGGCTATACGAGCAGTACTTC
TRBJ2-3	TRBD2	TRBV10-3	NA	CAISVASGGRTDTQYF	TGTGCCATCAGTGTGGCTAGCGGGGGCCGCACAGATACGCAGTATTTT
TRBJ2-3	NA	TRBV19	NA	CASTPLDSTTDTQYF	TGTGCCAGTACCCCACTCGACAGCACCACAGATACGCAGTATTTT
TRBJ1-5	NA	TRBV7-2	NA	CASSFIASSNQPQHF	TGTGCCAGCAGCTTTATCGCCAGTAGCAATCAGCCCCAGCATTTT
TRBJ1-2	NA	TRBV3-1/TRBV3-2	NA	CASSRAGALFTF	TGTGCCAGCAGCCGGGCGGGGGCCCTCTTCACCTTC
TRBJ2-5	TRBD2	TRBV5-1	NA	CASSGGLSVETQYF	TGCGCCAGCAGCGGGGGACTATCGGTTGAGACCCAGTACTTC
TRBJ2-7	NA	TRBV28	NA	CATLDRDMSEQYF	TGTGCCACCCTTGACCGGGACATGAGCGAGCAGTACTTC